These T cell receptor beta chains were read from a single sample in a study of early T cells in non-severe SARS-CoV-2 infection. TCRdb reprocessed the 5' RACE reads with MiXCR, giving one entry per CDR3 protein. The sample holds approximately 71,000 distinct CDR3 sequences, under 13% seen once. The specimen was whole blood. Receptors were obtained from an adult who was a healthcare worker with PCR-confirmed SARS-CoV-2 infection or an uninfected control (not recorded which). Each CDR3 is given with its conserved first and last residue. The D gene is left open where the match is weak. Rows may omit the clone size; those that give it use once, few, many or a size class.

V,size,J,D,DNA,CDR3
TRBV6-1,few,TRBJ2-2,NA,TGTGCCAGCAGCCCCTCCGCGGTTAACACCGGGGAGCTGTTTTTT,CASSPSAVNTGELFF
TRBV18,many,TRBJ2-5,NA,TGTGCCAGCTCACTATTACCCGGAGAGACCCAGTACTTC,CASSLLPGETQYF
TRBV28,many,TRBJ2-4,NA,TGTGCCAGCAGTTGGCGGGCGAGTGGGAACATTCAGTACTTC,CASSWRASGNIQYF
TRBV12-3/TRBV12-4,few,TRBJ1-3,NA,TGTGCCAGCAGTTTAACAGGGCTGGGAAACACCATATATTTT,CASSLTGLGNTIYF
TRBV20-1,NA,TRBJ2-7,NA,TGCAGTGCTAGAAACCGGGACCATACCTACGAGCAGTACTTC,CSARNRDHTYEQYF
TRBV20-1,NA,TRBJ2-1,NA,TGCAGTGCTAGAGATCTGGGGGCTAACTCCTACAATGAGCAGTTCTTC,CSARDLGANSYNEQFF
TRBV11-3,NA,TRBJ2-5,NA,TGTGCCAGCAGCTTAGGGGACAAAGAGACCCAGTACTTC,CASSLGDKETQYF
TRBV29-1,NA,TRBJ1-1,NA,TGCAGCGTTGAAGAGGGGAGAGCGCGGACTGAAGCTTTCTTT,CSVEEGRARTEAFF
TRBV27,many,TRBJ2-3,NA,TGTGCCACTGGGGGGACAGTTGCTAGCACAGATACGCAGTATTTT,CATGGTVASTDTQYF
TRBV5-4,NA,TRBJ1-3,NA,TGTGCCAGCAGCTCTGACCTATACTCTGGAAACACCATATATTTT,CASSSDLYSGNTIYF
TRBV28,NA,TRBJ2-2,TRBD1,TGTGCCAGCGGCCGAGACAGGGGTCGCCGGGAGCTGTTTTTT,CASGRDRGRRELFF
TRBV5-1,few,TRBJ1-4,NA,TGCGCCAGCAGCTTGGGCAGGATTGATGAAAAACTGTTTTTT,CASSLGRIDEKLFF
TRBV6-1,NA,TRBJ2-5,NA,TGTGCCAGCAGTGAAGCCCGCAGTATTTCCCAGTACTTC,CASSEARSISQYF
TRBV5-1,NA,TRBJ2-5,NA,TGCGCCAGCAGCTCCGGTGGATGGGAGACCCAGTACTTC,CASSSGGWETQYF
TRBV20-1,NA,TRBJ1-1,NA,TGCAGTGCTCACCGGGCCTCTGAAGCTTTCTTT,CSAHRASEAFF
TRBV6-2/TRBV6-3,few,TRBJ2-7,NA,TGTGCCAGCAGTTACGGGGGAGCGACCTACGAGCAGTACTTC,CASSYGGATYEQYF
TRBV7-3,few,TRBJ2-7,TRBD2,TGTGCCAGCAGCTTAACTGCGGGAGTCACGCAGCAGTACTTC,CASSLTAGVTQQYF
TRBV20-1,once,TRBJ2-3,TRBD2,TGCAGTGCTCGAGGGACTAGCGAGAGCAAAGATACGCAGTATTTT,CSARGTSESKDTQYF
TRBV5-1,few,TRBJ1-5,NA,TGCGCCAGCAGCTTGGCCCCTAATTCACCCCAGCATTTT,CASSLAPNSPQHF
TRBV10-2,few,TRBJ2-1,NA,TGCGCCAGCAGTTCAGGGTTAGGAGAGCAGTTCTTC,CASSSGLGEQFF
TRBV9,many,TRBJ2-5,NA,TGTGCCAGCAGCGTGTCGGGAGTAGGAGAGACCCAGTACTTC,CASSVSGVGETQYF
TRBV6-4,many,TRBJ2-3,TRBD2,TGTGCCAGCAGCCCCGGGACTAGCGGGAGCGATACGCAGTATTTT,CASSPGTSGSDTQYF
TRBV28,few,TRBJ2-2,TRBD2,TGTGCCAGCAGTACCCGACTAGCGGCCTTCACCGGGGAGCTGTTTTTT,CASSTRLAAFTGELFF
TRBV3-1,NA,TRBJ2-1,TRBD2,TGTGCCAGCAGCCCCCGACCTAGCGGTTCTGAGCAGTTCTTC,CASSPRPSGSEQFF
TRBV16,NA,TRBJ2-7,NA,TGTGCCAGCAGCACACAGATCCCAGCGAGATACGAGCAGTACTTC,CASSTQIPARYEQYF
TRBV28,NA,TRBJ2-2,TRBD1,TGTGCCAGCAGTTCACAGGGGACCACCGGGGAGCTGTTTTTT,CASSSQGTTGELFF
TRBV4-3,few,TRBJ2-1,NA,TGCGCCAGCAGCCAAGAGTCGGAGGGTGGGAGCTCCTACAATGAGCAGTTCTTC,CASSQESEGGSSYNEQFF
TRBV7-6,many,TRBJ2-5,TRBD2,TGTGCCAGCAGCTCACCGGGACTAAGAGAGACCCAGTACTTC,CASSSPGLRETQYF
TRBV12-3/TRBV12-4,NA,TRBJ2-3,TRBD2,TGTGCCAGCAGTCCGAGCGGGAGCGCAGATACGCAGTATTTT,CASSPSGSADTQYF
TRBV19,many,TRBJ2-6,NA,TGTGCCAGTAGTCACGAGGAGGCTGGGGCCAACGTCCTGACTTTC,CASSHEEAGANVLTF
TRBV2,many,TRBJ2-3,NA,TGTGCCAGCATGGGGACAAGCACAGATACGCAGTATTTT,CASMGTSTDTQYF
TRBV3-1,few,TRBJ2-1,NA,TGTGCCAGCAGCCAAGAGTATGGGCTAGGATGGATCTTC,CASSQEYGLGWIF
TRBV7-3,few,TRBJ2-1,TRBD2,TGTGCCAGCAGCCGGGTGACGGGAGGGAACAATGAGCAGTTCTTC,CASSRVTGGNNEQFF
TRBV7-2,few,TRBJ2-1,TRBD2,TGTGCCAGCAGCTTAGAACTAGCGGGTCGTAATGAGCAGTTCTTC,CASSLELAGRNEQFF
TRBV12-3/TRBV12-4,NA,TRBJ1-2,TRBD1,TGTGCCAGCAGGAAGCGGGGGGGACAGGGGAATTTTGGCTACACCTTC,CASRKRGGQGNFGYTF
TRBV10-3,NA,TRBJ2-1,NA,TGTGCCATCGCCCTCCAGGGCCTTGAGCAGTTCTTC,CAIALQGLEQFF
TRBV6-5,many,TRBJ1-6,NA,TGTGCCAGCAGCCCCTCTTCCTCGAGACAAAATTCACCCCTCCACTTT,CASSPSSSRQNSPLHF
TRBV28,many,TRBJ1-1,TRBD1,TGTGCCAGCAGAGACAGGGCGAATTCTGAAGCTTTCTTT,CASRDRANSEAFF
TRBV12-1,few,TRBJ2-4,NA,TGTGCCAGCAGCTCCCTCGGGGTGGCCAAAAACATTCAGTACTTC,CASSSLGVAKNIQYF
TRBV7-9,few,TRBJ1-2,NA,TGTGCCAGCAGTACAGGGAAAGTGGATGGCTACACCTTC,CASSTGKVDGYTF
TRBV9,many,TRBJ2-1,TRBD2,TGTGCCAGCAGCCCCCGGGGGACTAGCCCCTGGCAGTTCTTC,CASSPRGTSPWQFF
TRBV5-6,few,TRBJ1-2,NA,TGTGCCAGCAGCGGCGTGAGTGGCTACACCTTC,CASSGVSGYTF
TRBV30,many,TRBJ2-5,TRBD1,TGTGCCTGGAGGGAACAGGGGGCGAGGGAGACCCAGTACTTC,CAWREQGARETQYF
TRBV20-1,few,TRBJ2-7,NA,TGCAGTGCTGGGGGACTGGCCGATAGTGAGGAGCAGTACTTC,CSAGGLADSEEQYF
TRBV11-2,many,TRBJ2-7,NA,TGTGCCAGCAGCTCTGTGGGGACTCGCCTCTCCTACGAGCAGTACTTC,CASSSVGTRLSYEQYF
TRBV20-1,NA,TRBJ1-2,NA,TGCAGTGCTAGTTGGGGCGCTGGGGACTATGGCTACACCTTC,CSASWGAGDYGYTF
TRBV5-1,few,TRBJ1-1,TRBD1,TGCGCCAGCAGCACCCACAGGGGTCCTGAAGCTTTCTTT,CASSTHRGPEAFF
TRBV20-1,NA,TRBJ2-7,TRBD1,TGCAGTGCTAGGGGGACAGGGGTGTCCTACGAGCAGTACTTC,CSARGTGVSYEQYF
TRBV12-3/TRBV12-4,many,TRBJ1-6,NA,TGTGCCAGCACCAGCACAGGGTCAATCCTCCACTTT,CASTSTGSILHF
TRBV27,many,TRBJ1-5,NA,TGTGCCAGCAGTCCCTCCTCTCTTCAGGGGAGCAATCAGCCCCAGCATTTT,CASSPSSLQGSNQPQHF
TRBV7-9,NA,TRBJ2-1,NA,TGTGCCAGCAGCTTATTCGGGAATGAGCAGTTCTTC,CASSLFGNEQFF
TRBV4-1,NA,TRBJ2-3,NA,TGCGCCAGCAGCCAAGCCCTTGGGACGCAGTATTTT,CASSQALGTQYF